The T cell receptor (beta chain) under discussion was sequenced for a study of T cell responses to AZD1222 COVID-19 vaccine. Repertoires were generated with immunoSEQ multiplex PCR, while TCRdb's copy carries only in-frame clones and drops some. The sample carries approximately 190,000 clones, 80% to 95% recorded once. The germline CDR1 and CDR2 sequences are SGHVS and FQNEAQ. This CDR3 contains 17 residues. After removal of 4 bases from V and 3 bases from J, the junction contained 8 bases not matched to a gene. The sequences come from peripheral blood, collected on day 0 of AZD1222 vaccination. The TCR sequence derives from an adult in good health. V and J are TRBV7-8 and TRBJ2-7; 14 positions match TRBD2. The CDR3 DNA follows: TGTGCCAGCAGCTGGATACCGGGACTAGCGGGGGACTACGAGCAGTACTTC. Protein product: CASSWIPGLAGDYEQYF.